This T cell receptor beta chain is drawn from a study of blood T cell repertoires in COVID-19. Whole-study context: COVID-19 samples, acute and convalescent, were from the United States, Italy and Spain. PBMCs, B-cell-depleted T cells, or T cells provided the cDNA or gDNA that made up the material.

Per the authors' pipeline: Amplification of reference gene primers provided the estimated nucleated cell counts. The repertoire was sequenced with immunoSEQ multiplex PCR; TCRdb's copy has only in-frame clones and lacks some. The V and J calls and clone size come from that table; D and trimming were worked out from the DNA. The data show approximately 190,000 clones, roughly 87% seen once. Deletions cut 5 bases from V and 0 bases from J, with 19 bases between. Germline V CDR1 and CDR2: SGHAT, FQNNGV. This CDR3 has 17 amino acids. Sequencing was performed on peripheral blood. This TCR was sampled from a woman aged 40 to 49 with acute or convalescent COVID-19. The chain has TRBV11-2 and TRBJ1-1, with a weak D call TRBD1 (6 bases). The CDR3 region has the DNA TGTGCCAGCAGCCCGGACAGTTATTTACCCATGAACACTGAAGCTTTCTTT. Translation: CASSPDSYLPMNTEAFF.